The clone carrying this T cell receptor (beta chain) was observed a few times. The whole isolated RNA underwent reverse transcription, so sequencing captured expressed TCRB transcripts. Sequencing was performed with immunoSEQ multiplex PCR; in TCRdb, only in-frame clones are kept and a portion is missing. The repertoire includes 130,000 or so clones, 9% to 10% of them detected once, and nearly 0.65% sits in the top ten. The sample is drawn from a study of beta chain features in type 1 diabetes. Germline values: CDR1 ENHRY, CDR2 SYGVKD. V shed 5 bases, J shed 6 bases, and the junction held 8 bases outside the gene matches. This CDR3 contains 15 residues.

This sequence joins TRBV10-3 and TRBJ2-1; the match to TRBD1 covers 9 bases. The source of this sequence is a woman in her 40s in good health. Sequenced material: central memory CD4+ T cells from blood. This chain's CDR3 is CAISRPGQGGNEQFF. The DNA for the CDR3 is TGTGCCATCAGTAGACCGGGACAGGGTGGCAATGAGCAGTTCTTC.